This T cell receptor beta chain originates from a study of blood T cell repertoires in COVID-19. About the study: The origin of the acute and convalescent COVID-19 samples was the United States, Italy and Spain. PBMCs, B-cell-depleted T cells, or T cells provided the cDNA or gDNA that made up the material.

The germline V gene has CDR1 LNHDA and CDR2 SQIVND (reference sequence). The V segment lost 8 bases and the J segment 1 base; nucleotides outside the gene matches: 5. The CDR3 sequence is 14 residues long. In the source study's methods: Reference gene primer amplification yielded estimated nucleated cell counts. The method was immunoSEQ multiplex PCR; TCRdb's version includes in-frame clones alone and lacks a portion of them. V and J calls and clone size are given by that table; D and trimming were obtained from the DNA. In the table there are around 25,000 clones, 75% to 95% of which are singletons.

The origin of this receptor is a human donor with active COVID-19. The donor label of this sample is uncertain. The sequencing input was peripheral blood. The chain links TRBV19 to TRBJ2-1, with 7 bases that match TRBD1. CDR3 sequence (DNA): TGTGCCAGTTCCGCAGGGGGTTCCTACAATGAGCAGTTCTTC. The encoded protein is CASSAGGSYNEQFF.